This is a list of T cell receptor beta chains from one sample in a study of shared clonotypes between healthy human individuals. Method: immunoSEQ multiplex PCR; TCRdb's copy keeps in-frame clones and lacks some. The sample contains about 1,800,000 clones, less than 95% of which appear only once. The source material was naive CD8+ T cells sorted from blood. These receptor sequences come from a man aged 18 to 29 in good health. CDR3s include the opening cysteine and the closing phenylalanine or tryptophan. D genes are given only for firm matches. For some rows the clone size is stated as once, few or many, or as a class when expanded; others skip it.

clone_size: .
j_call: TRBJ2-7
v_call: TRBV5-4
d_call: TRBD1
cdr3_length: 13
cdr3_nt: TGTGCCAGCAGTTACAGGGGAACGTACGAGCAGTACTTC
cdr3_aa: CASSYRGTYEQYF

clone_size: .
j_call: TRBJ2-3
v_call: TRBV10-2
d_call: TRBD2
cdr3_length: 15
cdr3_nt: TGCGCCAGCAGTGAGACTAGCGGTATCACAGATACGCAGTATTTT
cdr3_aa: CASSETSGITDTQYF

clone_size: .
j_call: TRBJ2-5
v_call: TRBV27
d_call: TRBD1
cdr3_length: 15
cdr3_nt: TGTGCCAGCAGTTCAAGGGGGACAGGGTGGGAGACCCAGTACTTC
cdr3_aa: CASSSRGTGWETQYF

clone_size: .
j_call: TRBJ1-1
v_call: TRBV19
d_call: .
cdr3_length: 12
cdr3_nt: TGTGCCAGTAGCCTCGGCGGCGTTGAAGCTTTCTTT
cdr3_aa: CASSLGGVEAFF

clone_size: .
j_call: TRBJ2-1
v_call: TRBV6-5
d_call: TRBD2
cdr3_length: 16
cdr3_nt: TGTGCCAGCAGTTCCCGGCTAGCGGGGGCCTACAATGAGCAGTTCTTC
cdr3_aa: CASSSRLAGAYNEQFF

clone_size: .
j_call: TRBJ1-1
v_call: TRBV6-5
d_call: .
cdr3_length: 14
cdr3_nt: TGTGCCAGCAGTCCTATGCCCGCCAACACTGAAGCTTTCTTT
cdr3_aa: CASSPMPANTEAFF

clone_size: .
j_call: TRBJ2-7
v_call: TRBV10-3
d_call: .
cdr3_length: 12
cdr3_nt: TGTGCCATCAGTGGCTCGGGGGACGAGCAGTACTTC
cdr3_aa: CAISGSGDEQYF

clone_size: .
j_call: TRBJ2-1
v_call: TRBV15
d_call: .
cdr3_length: 15
cdr3_nt: TGTGCCACCAGCCCTAGACTAGACGGAGTGAATGAGCAGTTCTTC
cdr3_aa: CATSPRLDGVNEQFF

clone_size: .
j_call: TRBJ2-7
v_call: TRBV7-8
d_call: TRBD1
cdr3_length: 15
cdr3_nt: TGTGCCAGCAGCTTATTGGGACAGGGGTCCTACGAGCAGTACTTC
cdr3_aa: CASSLLGQGSYEQYF

clone_size: once
j_call: TRBJ2-2
v_call: TRBV4-2
d_call: .
cdr3_length: 16
cdr3_nt: TGTGCCAGCAGCCCCTATGAGCGACCGAACACCGGGGAGCTGTTTTTT
cdr3_aa: CASSPYERPNTGELFF

clone_size: once
j_call: TRBJ1-6
v_call: TRBV28
d_call: .
cdr3_length: 17
cdr3_nt: TGTGCCAGCAGTCCTAGGGAGGGCCGCTCCTATAATTCACCCCTCCACTTT
cdr3_aa: CASSPREGRSYNSPLHF

clone_size: .
j_call: TRBJ1-2
v_call: TRBV27
d_call: .
cdr3_length: 13
cdr3_nt: TGTGCCAGCAGTTGGTTTTCGGGTTATGGCTACACCTTC
cdr3_aa: CASSWFSGYGYTF

clone_size: .
j_call: TRBJ2-1
v_call: TRBV6-1
d_call: TRBD1
cdr3_length: 16
cdr3_nt: TGTGCCAGCAGTGCGGAACAGGGGAACATCTACAATGAGCAGTTCTTC
cdr3_aa: CASSAEQGNIYNEQFF

clone_size: once
j_call: TRBJ2-5
v_call: TRBV5-1
d_call: TRBD1
cdr3_length: 16
cdr3_nt: TGCGCCAGCAGCTTGGAGTGGTCAGGGGGCCAAGAGACCCAGTACTTC
cdr3_aa: CASSLEWSGGQETQYF

clone_size: .
j_call: TRBJ2-1
v_call: TRBV6-5
d_call: .
cdr3_length: 11
cdr3_nt: TGTGCCAGCAGACAGGGTAATGAGCAGTTCTTC
cdr3_aa: CASRQGNEQFF

clone_size: .
j_call: TRBJ2-4
v_call: TRBV19
d_call: .
cdr3_length: 15
cdr3_nt: TGTGCCAGTAGTACAGACAGCAGAGCCAAAAACATTCAGTACTTC
cdr3_aa: CASSTDSRAKNIQYF

clone_size: .
j_call: TRBJ2-3
v_call: TRBV14
d_call: TRBD1
cdr3_length: 16
cdr3_nt: TGTGCCGGCAGCCCAACGCGACAGGGTAGCACAGATACGCAGTATTTT
cdr3_aa: CAGSPTRQGSTDTQYF

clone_size: .
j_call: TRBJ2-1
v_call: TRBV27
d_call: TRBD2
cdr3_length: 14
cdr3_nt: TGTGCCAGCATGCTTAGCGGGAGATACAATGAGCAGTTCTTC
cdr3_aa: CASMLSGRYNEQFF

clone_size: .
j_call: TRBJ1-1
v_call: TRBV27
d_call: .
cdr3_length: 13
cdr3_nt: TGTGCCAGCGGAATTCAGCTGAACACTGAAGCTTTCTTT
cdr3_aa: CASGIQLNTEAFF

clone_size: .
j_call: TRBJ2-3
v_call: TRBV4-3
d_call: TRBD2
cdr3_length: 16
cdr3_nt: TGCGCCAGCGGAGGGTTAGCGGGAGAAGAAACAGATACGCAGTATTTT
cdr3_aa: CASGGLAGEETDTQYF

clone_size: .
j_call: TRBJ2-7
v_call: TRBV27
d_call: .
cdr3_length: 13
cdr3_nt: TGTGCCAGCAGCCTGTGGCATTCCCACGAGCAGTACTTC
cdr3_aa: CASSLWHSHEQYF

clone_size: .
j_call: TRBJ2-7
v_call: TRBV27
d_call: .
cdr3_length: 12
cdr3_nt: TGTGCCAGCTCCACGTCCGGGGGCGAGCAGTACTTC
cdr3_aa: CASSTSGGEQYF

clone_size: .
j_call: TRBJ1-6
v_call: TRBV21-1
d_call: .
cdr3_length: 17
cdr3_nt: TGTGCCAGCAGCAAAGCGAAAGGATACACTTATAATTCACCCCTCCACTTT
cdr3_aa: CASSKAKGYTYNSPLHF

clone_size: .
j_call: TRBJ2-5
v_call: TRBV28
d_call: .
cdr3_length: 12
cdr3_nt: TGTGCCAGCAGTTTTACTTCGGGGACCCAGTACTTC
cdr3_aa: CASSFTSGTQYF

clone_size: .
j_call: TRBJ1-1
v_call: TRBV2
d_call: .
cdr3_length: 10
cdr3_nt: TGTGCCAGCCGTGAGGCGGGAGCTTTCTTT
cdr3_aa: CASREAGAFF

clone_size: .
j_call: TRBJ2-7
v_call: TRBV5-4
d_call: TRBD2
cdr3_length: 15
cdr3_nt: TGTGCCAGCGGGACTAGCGGGGGGGCCGTACACGAGCAGTACTTC
cdr3_aa: CASGTSGGAVHEQYF

clone_size: .
j_call: TRBJ1-1
v_call: TRBV7-9
d_call: .
cdr3_length: 17
cdr3_nt: TGTGCCAGCAGCCCGAGGGGTCAGGGGTCCAAGAACACTGAAGCTTTCTTT
cdr3_aa: CASSPRGQGSKNTEAFF

clone_size: .
j_call: TRBJ2-1
v_call: TRBV7-9
d_call: TRBD2
cdr3_length: 15
cdr3_nt: TGTGCCAGCAGCTCAACGGGACTAGCGGGAGTTGAGCAGTTCTTC
cdr3_aa: CASSSTGLAGVEQFF

clone_size: .
j_call: TRBJ2-1
v_call: TRBV27
d_call: TRBD2
cdr3_length: 16
cdr3_nt: TGTGCCAGCAGTTCACCCGGAACGGGGGGGCTCAATGAGCAGTTCTTC
cdr3_aa: CASSSPGTGGLNEQFF

clone_size: .
j_call: TRBJ2-3
v_call: TRBV27
d_call: TRBD1
cdr3_length: 16
cdr3_nt: TGTGCCAGCAGTTCAAGGACAGGGGGTAGCACAGATACGCAGTATTTT
cdr3_aa: CASSSRTGGSTDTQYF

clone_size: .
j_call: TRBJ1-3
v_call: TRBV7-9
d_call: .
cdr3_length: 9
cdr3_nt: TGTGCCAGTAGGGTCCCGGCGGATTTT
cdr3_aa: CASRVPADF

clone_size: .
j_call: TRBJ2-5
v_call: TRBV13
d_call: TRBD2
cdr3_length: 16
cdr3_nt: TGTGCCAGCAGCGTATATTTAGCGGGAGCTGTAGAGACCCAGTACTTC
cdr3_aa: CASSVYLAGAVETQYF

clone_size: .
j_call: TRBJ2-2
v_call: TRBV13
d_call: TRBD1
cdr3_length: 16
cdr3_nt: TGTGCCAGCAGCTCCCCACAGGGGGCGAACACCGGGGAGCTGTTTTTT
cdr3_aa: CASSSPQGANTGELFF

clone_size: .
j_call: TRBJ2-5
v_call: TRBV7-9
d_call: .
cdr3_length: 13
cdr3_nt: TGTGCCAGCAGCCCCCCCGCCGCGGAGACCCAGTACTTC
cdr3_aa: CASSPPAAETQYF

clone_size: .
j_call: TRBJ2-3
v_call: TRBV27
d_call: .
cdr3_length: 15
cdr3_nt: TGTGCCAGCAGTTTAACGTGGGACCTCACAGATACGCAGTATTTT
cdr3_aa: CASSLTWDLTDTQYF

clone_size: .
j_call: TRBJ1-4
v_call: TRBV6-5
d_call: .
cdr3_length: 14
cdr3_nt: TGTGCCAGCAGTTATGGGCAGGGATCCGAAAAACTGTTTTTT
cdr3_aa: CASSYGQGSEKLFF

clone_size: .
j_call: TRBJ2-7
v_call: TRBV29-1
d_call: .
cdr3_length: 13
cdr3_nt: TGCAGCGTTCTGGCGGGACCAACCCCCGGGCAGTACTTC
cdr3_aa: CSVLAGPTPGQYF

clone_size: .
j_call: TRBJ2-1
v_call: TRBV19
d_call: TRBD2
cdr3_length: 17
cdr3_nt: TGTGCCAGTACCACTGCCCTAGGGAAACTAGCGGGAGATGAGCAGTTCTTC
cdr3_aa: CASTTALGKLAGDEQFF

clone_size: .
j_call: TRBJ2-7
v_call: TRBV6-5
d_call: TRBD1
cdr3_length: 13
cdr3_nt: TGTGCCAGCGAAGACAGGGTAGCCTACGAGCAGTACTTC
cdr3_aa: CASEDRVAYEQYF

clone_size: once
j_call: TRBJ1-1
v_call: TRBV7-9
d_call: TRBD1
cdr3_length: 16
cdr3_nt: TGTGCCAGCAGCCCAAGGGACAGGACCCCGAACACTGAAGCTTTCTTT
cdr3_aa: CASSPRDRTPNTEAFF

clone_size: once
j_call: TRBJ2-2
v_call: TRBV5-4
d_call: TRBD1
cdr3_length: 16
cdr3_nt: TGTGCCAGCAGCTTGGAATTGGCAGGGGGCACCGGGGAGCTGTTTTTT
cdr3_aa: CASSLELAGGTGELFF

clone_size: .
j_call: TRBJ1-4
v_call: TRBV6-5
d_call: .
cdr3_length: 16
cdr3_nt: TGTGCCAGCAGTTACTCACCCCGGCCAACTAATGAAAAACTGTTTTTT
cdr3_aa: CASSYSPRPTNEKLFF

clone_size: .
j_call: TRBJ1-2
v_call: TRBV11-2
d_call: .
cdr3_length: 15
cdr3_nt: TGTGCCAGCAGCTTAGGGGTCGGACAGCCATATGGCTACACCTTC
cdr3_aa: CASSLGVGQPYGYTF

clone_size: .
j_call: TRBJ2-2
v_call: TRBV6-1
d_call: TRBD1
cdr3_length: 14
cdr3_nt: TGTGCCAGCAAATCCGGGACAGGGCCCGGGGAGCTGTTTTTT
cdr3_aa: CASKSGTGPGELFF

clone_size: .
j_call: TRBJ2-7
v_call: TRBV7-8
d_call: TRBD2
cdr3_length: 16
cdr3_nt: TGTGCCAGCAGCTTAAAGGGACTAGCGTACTCCTACGAGCAGTACTTC
cdr3_aa: CASSLKGLAYSYEQYF

clone_size: .
j_call: TRBJ2-5
v_call: TRBV10-3
d_call: .
cdr3_length: 15
cdr3_nt: TGTGCCATCAGTGAGTCGACAGTAGTCCAAGAGACCCAGTACTTC
cdr3_aa: CAISESTVVQETQYF

clone_size: .
j_call: TRBJ1-4
v_call: TRBV4-3
d_call: .
cdr3_length: 14
cdr3_nt: TGCGCCAGCAGCCAAGACAGGGGTGCAGGAAAACTGTTTTTT
cdr3_aa: CASSQDRGAGKLFF

clone_size: .
j_call: TRBJ2-1
v_call: TRBV5-1
d_call: TRBD2
cdr3_length: 16
cdr3_nt: TGCGCCAGCAGCAGCGTCTTGGGACTAGGCAGGAATGAGCAGTTCTTC
cdr3_aa: CASSSVLGLGRNEQFF